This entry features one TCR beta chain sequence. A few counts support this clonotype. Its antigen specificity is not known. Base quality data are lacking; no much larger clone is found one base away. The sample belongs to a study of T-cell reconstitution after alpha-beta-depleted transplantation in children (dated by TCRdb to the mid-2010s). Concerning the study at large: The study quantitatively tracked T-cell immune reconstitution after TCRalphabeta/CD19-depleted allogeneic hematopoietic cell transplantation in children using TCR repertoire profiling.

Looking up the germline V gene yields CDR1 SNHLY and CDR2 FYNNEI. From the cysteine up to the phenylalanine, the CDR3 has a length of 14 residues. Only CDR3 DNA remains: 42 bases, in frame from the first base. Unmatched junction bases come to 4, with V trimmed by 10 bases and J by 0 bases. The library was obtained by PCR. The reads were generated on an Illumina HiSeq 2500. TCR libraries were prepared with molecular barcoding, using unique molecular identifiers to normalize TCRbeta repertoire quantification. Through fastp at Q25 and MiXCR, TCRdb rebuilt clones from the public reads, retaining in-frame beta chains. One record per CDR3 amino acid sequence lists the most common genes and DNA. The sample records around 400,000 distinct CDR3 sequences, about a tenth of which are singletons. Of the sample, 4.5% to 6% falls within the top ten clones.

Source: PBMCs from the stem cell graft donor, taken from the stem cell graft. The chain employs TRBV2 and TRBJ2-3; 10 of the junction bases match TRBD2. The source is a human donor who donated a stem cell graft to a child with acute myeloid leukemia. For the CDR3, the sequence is CATSGGPSTDTQYF. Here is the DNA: TGTGCCACTAGCGGGGGCCCCAGCACAGATACGCAGTATTTT.